These 15 T cell receptor beta chains came from one sample sequenced in a study of blood T cell repertoires in COVID-19. Data came from immunoSEQ multiplex PCR; TCRdb stores just in-frame clones and leaves some out. The sample consists of roughly 43,000 clones, more than 80% of them appearing once. Specimen: peripheral blood. These receptors were obtained from a man between 60 and 75 years old with active COVID-19.

The chain carries TRBV3-1 (or the pseudogene TRBV3-2) and TRBJ2-7, with D possibly TRBD2 on 5 matching bases. Germline V CDR1 and CDR2: LGHDT, YNNKEL (reference sequence). Trimming shortened V by 3 bases and J by 0 bases, and 12 bases separated the two germline ends. This CDR3 has 15 residues. The chain's CDR3 is CASSHYGLDSYEQYF. The CDR3 coding sequence is TGTGCCAGCAGCCATTACGGACTCGACTCCTACGAGCAGTACTTC.

This clone has only a few counts. This sequence joins TRBV12-3 or TRBV12-4 and TRBJ2-3, with D possibly TRBD1 on 5 matching bases. The CDR3 spans 13 residues. V was trimmed by 9 bases and J by 5 bases, leaving 15 bases between them. In DNA, the CDR3 is TGTGCCAGTAGATATAGGGGTGAAGATACGCAGTATTTT. This translates into CASRYRGEDTQYF.

The CDR3 nucleotides read TGTGCCAGCAGTTGGGGGACTAGCACAGATACGCAGTATTTT. This translates into CASSWGTSTDTQYF. V and J are TRBV5-4 and TRBJ2-3; a weak D match, TRBD2 (6 bases). Per the germline V gene, CDR1 is SGHNT and CDR2 is YYREEE (reference sequence). V was pared by 5 bases and J by 0 bases, with 10 bases between. The length of the CDR3 is 14 residues.

The J gene is TRBJ2-5, the V gene TRBV4-1; TRBD2 aligns across 7 bases. This CDR3 has 15 residues. V trimming: 1 base; J trimming: 2 bases; junction bases outside the gene matches: 4. Germline-derived CDR1 and CDR2 are MGHRA and YSYEKL. CDR3 DNA: TGCGCCAGCAGCCAAGGGGGAGGGGAACAAGAGACCCAGTACTTC. This gives the protein CASSQGGGEQETQYF.

The gene calls are TRBV7-2 and TRBJ2-1; TRBD2 aligns across 9 bases. The CDR3 is made up of 16 amino acids. Germline V gives CDR1 SGHTA, CDR2 FQGNSA. Losses at the gene ends were 5 bases for V and 4 bases for J; bases not matched to a gene: 9. The CDR3 nucleotides are TGTGCCAGCAGCGAAGTAGCGGGAGCCGGATACAATGAGCAGTTCTTC. Its translation: CASSEVAGAGYNEQFF. The full variable domain, rest sourced from reference TRBV7-2 and TRBJ2-1, is GAGVSQSPSNKVTEKGKDVELRCDPISGHTALYWYRQSLGQGLEFLIYFQGNSAPDKSGLPSDRFSAERTGGSVSTLTIQRTQQEDSAVYLCASSEVAGAGYNEQFFGPGTRLTVL.

The chain carries TRBV7-9 and TRBJ1-2; no definite D call. CDR1 is SEHNR and CDR2 is FQNEAQ in the germline V gene (reference sequence). This CDR3 region has 12 residues. Trimming cost V 8 bases and J 4 bases, with 11 bases left between them. CDR3 sequence: CASSSEAYGYTF. CDR3 nucleotides: TGTGCCAGCTCCTCTGAAGCCTATGGCTACACCTTC.

V and J are TRBV9 and TRBJ2-4; no definite D call. The CDR3 length is 15 residues. V dropped 3 bases and J dropped 2 bases, with 12 bases sitting between them. Per the germline V gene, CDR1 is SGDLS and CDR2 is YYNGEE. The CDR3 here is CASSDNPRTKNIQYF. The CDR3, as DNA: TGTGCCAGCAGCGATAATCCTAGAACCAAAAACATTCAGTACTTC. Full variable domain (rest looked up from reference TRBV9 and TRBJ2-4): DSGVTQTPKHLITATGQRVTLRCSPRSGDLSVYWYQQSLDQGLQFLIQYYNGEERAKGNILERFSAQQFPDLHSELNLSSLELGDSALYFCASSDNPRTKNIQYFGAGTRLSVL.

In this sample, this clone turned up a few times. The chain recombines TRBV5-4 with TRBJ2-7, with 11 bases fitting TRBD1. The junction had 4 bases not matched to a gene; V was cut back by 2 bases and J by 6 bases. CDR1 and CDR2 from the germline V gene are SGHNT and YYREEE (reference sequence). The CDR3 runs 14 residues. CDR3 bases: TGTGCCAGCAGCTTAGGGGACAGGGGGACCGAGCAGTACTTC. This encodes CASSLGDRGTEQYF. The full variable domain, its missing parts supplied by reference TRBV5-4 and TRBJ2-7, is ETGVTQSPTHLIKTRGQQVTLRCSSQSGHNTVSWYQQALGQGPQFIFQYYREEENGRGNFPPRFSGLQFPNYSSELNVNALELDDSALYLCASSLGDRGTEQYFGPGTRLTVT.

The rearrangement uses TRBV24-1 and TRBJ2-3; 9 bases are shared with TRBD1. Germline V CDR1 and CDR2: KGHDR, SFDVKD. The CDR3 has 15 residues. J gave up 0 bases and V 7 bases, and 4 bases lay outside the gene matches. CDR3 sequence: CATRLQGASTDTQYF. The CDR3 DNA reads TGTGCCACCAGACTACAGGGGGCGAGCACAGATACGCAGTATTTT.

For the CDR3, the DNA is TGTGCCAGCAGTTTAGGACAGAATGGCTACACCTTC. Its translation is CASSLGQNGYTF. This rearrangement joins TRBV12-3 or TRBV12-4 to TRBJ1-2; TRBD1 is a possible D gene (5 bases). V lost 1 base and J 6 bases, leaving 6 bases between the germline ends. The length of the CDR3 is 12 residues.

The chain recombines TRBV19 with TRBJ1-2, with 9 bases lining up with TRBD1. V lost 5 bases, J lost 8 bases, and 6 bases stayed unmatched. This CDR3 is 13 amino acids long. In germline, CDR1 is LNHDA, CDR2 SQIVND (reference sequence). CDR3 in amino acids: CASSVGQGDGYTF. The CDR3, as DNA: TGTGCCAGTAGTGTGGGACAGGGAGACGGCTACACCTTC. Combining the CDR3 with reference TRBV19 and TRBJ1-2 gives the whole variable domain DGGITQSPKYLFRKEGQNVTLSCEQNLNHDAMYWYRQDPGQGLRLIYYSQIVNDFQKGDIAEGYSVSREKKESFPLTVTSAQKNPTAFYLCASSVGQGDGYTFGSGTRLTVV.

As for this clone: Other DNA sequences in this specimen translate into the identical CDR3. The V gene is TRBV4-2, the J gene TRBJ1-1; 7 nucleotides align to TRBD1. Germline values: CDR1 LGHNA, CDR2 YNFKEQ. The CDR3 is made up of 16 amino acids. V trimming: 0 bases; J trimming: 1 base; junction bases outside the gene matches: 5. In nucleotides, the CDR3 is TGTGCCAGCAGCCAAGATAATAGACAGGGGAACACTGAAGCTTTCTTT. Its translation is CASSQDNRQGNTEAFF.

The rearrangement uses TRBV4-3 and TRBJ1-1; 8 bases align to TRBD1. With 1 base clipped from V and 6 bases from J, the junction kept 7 bases outside the gene matches. Germline loops: CDR1 LGHNA, CDR2 YSLEER. The CDR3 totals 15 residues. The CDR3 bases are TGCGCCAGCAGCCAAGCCGACAGGGGAAGTCCTGAAGCTTTCTTT. Its translation is CASSQADRGSPEAFF.

The CDR3 coding sequence is TGTGCCAGCCCCCCGGGGGGGCGGGAAGAGACCCAGTACTTC. Translating gives CASPPGGREETQYF. The V and J genes are TRBV18 and TRBJ2-5; 8 bases agree with TRBD2. J lost 3 bases, V lost 8 bases, and 8 bases had no gene match. CDR1 and CDR2 from the germline V gene are KGHSH and LQKENI. CDR3 length equals 14 residues.

The chain couples TRBV7-2 to TRBJ2-1, with TRBD2 matching over 11 bases. CDR3 length: 15 amino acids. The germline V gene encodes CDR1 SGHTA and CDR2 FQGNSA. The V and J ends lost 1 base and 5 bases, in that order; junction bases with no gene match: 1. CDR3 amino acids: CASSLGLAGNNEQFF. The CDR3, as DNA: TGTGCCAGCAGCTTAGGACTAGCGGGAAACAATGAGCAGTTCTTC.